This T cell receptor beta chain was profiled in a study of blood T cell repertoires in COVID-19. About the research overall: The origin of the acute and convalescent COVID-19 samples was the United States, Italy and Spain.

With V trimmed by 2 bases and J by 2 bases, 1 base remained unmatched. The CDR3 sequence is 16 residues long. Germline-derived CDR1 and CDR2 are MNHNS and SASEGT. The sample holds a few counts of this clone. In the source study's methods: The assay estimated nucleated cells by amplifying reference gene primers. Clones were read by immunoSEQ multiplex PCR, and TCRdb kept only the in-frame ones, dropping some. Clone size and the V and J calls come from that table; the DNA yielded D and trimming. This sample has 300,000 to 450,000 clones, with 85% found just once. The sequence came from a woman aged 18-29 years with acute or convalescent COVID-19. Input material: peripheral blood. J is TRBJ2-1 and V is TRBV6-1, with 12 bases that match TRBD2. CDR3: CASSELAGGPYNEQFF. The CDR3 DNA sequence: TGTGCCAGCAGTGAACTAGCGGGGGGGCCCTACAATGAGCAGTTCTTC.